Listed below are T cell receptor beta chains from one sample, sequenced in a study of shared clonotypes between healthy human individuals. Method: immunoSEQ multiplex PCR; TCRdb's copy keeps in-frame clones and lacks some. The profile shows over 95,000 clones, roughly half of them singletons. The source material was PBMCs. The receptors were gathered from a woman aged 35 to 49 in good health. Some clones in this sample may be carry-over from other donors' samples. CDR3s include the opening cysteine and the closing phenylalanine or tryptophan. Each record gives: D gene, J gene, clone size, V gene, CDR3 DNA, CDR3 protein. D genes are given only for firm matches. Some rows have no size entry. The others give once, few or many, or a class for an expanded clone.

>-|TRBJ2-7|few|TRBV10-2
TGCGCCAGCAGTGAGGCCCTGGGGTGGGCGGGAACCTACGAGCAGTACTTC
CASSEALGWAGTYEQYF
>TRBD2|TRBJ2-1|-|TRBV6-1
TGTGCCACCCGTCACCTGGCGGGAGGGTACAATGAGCAGTTCTTC
CATRHLAGGYNEQFF
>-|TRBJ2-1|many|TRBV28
TGTGCCAGCAGATCCCGAAGCTCCTACAATGAGCAGTTCTTC
CASRSRSSYNEQFF
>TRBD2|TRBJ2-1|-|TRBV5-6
TGTGCCAGCAGCGCTACTAGCGGTTCCTACAATGGGCAGTTCTTC
CASSATSGSYNGQFF
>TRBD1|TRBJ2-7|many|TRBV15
TGTGCCACCAGCAGAGGACAGGGTAGTTACGAGCAGTACTTC
CATSRGQGSYEQYF
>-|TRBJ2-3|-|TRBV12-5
TGTGCTAGTGGTTTTTCCCCGACGGCCGAATTAAGCACAGATACGCAGTATTTT
CASGFSPTAELSTDTQYF
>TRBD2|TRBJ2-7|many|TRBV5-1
TGCGCCAGCAGCTTGGCTAGCGGGATAGGAGAGCAGTACTTC
CASSLASGIGEQYF
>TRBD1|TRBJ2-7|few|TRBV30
TGTGCCTGGACCGGGACAGGGGGGGTTCCCTACGAGCAGTACTTC
CAWTGTGGVPYEQYF
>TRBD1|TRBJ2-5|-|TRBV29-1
TGCAGCGTCTCCTCCGGGACAGGGGTTCCTCAGTACTTC
CSVSSGTGVPQYF
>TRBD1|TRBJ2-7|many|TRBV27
TGTGCCAGCAGTTTCGCAGGGGGCTACGAGCAGTACTTC
CASSFAGGYEQYF
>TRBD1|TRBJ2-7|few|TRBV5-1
TGCGCCAGCAGCTTGGTGGGGACAGGCCAGTTCTACGAGCAGTACTTC
CASSLVGTGQFYEQYF
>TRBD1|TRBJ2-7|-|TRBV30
TGTGCCTTCACCTCCGGGACAGGGGGTTTCTACGAGCAGTACTTC
CAFTSGTGGFYEQYF
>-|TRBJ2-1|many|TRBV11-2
TGTGCCAGCAGCTTTTTCAATGAGCAGTTCTTC
CASSFFNEQFF
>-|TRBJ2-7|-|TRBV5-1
TGCGCCAGCAGCTTGGAGGAGGGATCCCCCTCCTACGAGCAGTACTTC
CASSLEEGSPSYEQYF
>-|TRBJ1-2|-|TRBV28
TGTGCCGGCAGTTACATTGAAGGAGCGGACTATGGCTACACCTTC
CAGSYIEGADYGYTF
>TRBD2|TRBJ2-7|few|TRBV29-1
TGCAGCGTTGAAGATTTCGCGGCGGGAGGATCGTACGAGCAGTACTTC
CSVEDFAAGGSYEQYF
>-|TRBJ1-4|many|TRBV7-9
TGTGCCAGCAGCTTAGAGGGTGAAAAACTGTTTTTT
CASSLEGEKLFF
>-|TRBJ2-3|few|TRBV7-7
TGTGCTAGCAGCCTAGGTCGGATACCCCTTGGCACAGATACGCAGTATTTT
CASSLGRIPLGTDTQYF
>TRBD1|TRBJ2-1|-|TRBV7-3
TGTGCCAGCAGCTCGACAGGGAATGAGCAGTTCTTC
CASSSTGNEQFF
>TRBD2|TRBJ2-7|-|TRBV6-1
TGTGCCATCAGGGAGCCGGGAGGCCGGAACGAGCAGTACTTC
CAIREPGGRNEQYF
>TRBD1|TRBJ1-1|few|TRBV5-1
TGCGCCAGCAGCGCCGGACAGGGGGCCACTGAAGCTTTCTTT
CASSAGQGATEAFF
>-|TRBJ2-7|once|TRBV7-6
TGTGCCAGCAGCTTAGGTCTTAGCTCCTACGAGCAGTACTTC
CASSLGLSSYEQYF
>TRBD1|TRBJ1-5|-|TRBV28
TGTGCCAGCAGTGATGCTACAGGGGGGGATCAGCCCCAGCATTTT
CASSDATGGDQPQHF
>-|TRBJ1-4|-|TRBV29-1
TGCAGCGTTGTGGGGCAGGGTGCGACAACTAATGAAAAACTGTTTTTT
CSVVGQGATTNEKLFF
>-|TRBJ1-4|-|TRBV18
TGTGCCAACTCACCACCACAGAATAATGAAAAACTGTTTTTT
CANSPPQNNEKLFF
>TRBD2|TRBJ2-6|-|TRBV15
TGTGCCACCAGCAAGGTGACTAGCGGGGCCTCTGGGGCCAACGTCCTGACTTTC
CATSKVTSGASGANVLTF
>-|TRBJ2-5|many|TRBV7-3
TGTGCCAGCAGCCCCGGCTCACAAGAGACCCAGTACTTC
CASSPGSQETQYF
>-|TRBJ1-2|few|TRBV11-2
TGTGCCAGCAGCTTAGTGGGGCCGTCGGGAGGCTACACCTTC
CASSLVGPSGGYTF
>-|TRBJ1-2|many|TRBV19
TGTGCCAGTAGCCGGGGGGCAGGGAATGGCTACACCTTC
CASSRGAGNGYTF
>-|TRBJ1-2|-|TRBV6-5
TGTGCCAGCAGTCCCCAGACAGATTATGGCTACACCTTC
CASSPQTDYGYTF
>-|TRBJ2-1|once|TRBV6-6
TGTGCCAGCAGTACCCACTCCTACAATGAGCAGTTCTTC
CASSTHSYNEQFF
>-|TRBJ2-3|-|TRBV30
TGTGCCTGGAGTTTTGGGGCCCTAGGAGATACGCAGTACTTT
CAWSFGALGDTQYF
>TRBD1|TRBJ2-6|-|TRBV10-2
TGCGCCAGTAGCAGAACAGGGGCTGGGGCCAACGTCCTGACTTTC
CASSRTGAGANVLTF
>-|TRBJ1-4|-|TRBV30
TGTGCCTGGAGTTGGCTCGGGGGCACTAATGAAAAACTGTTTTTT
CAWSWLGGTNEKLFF
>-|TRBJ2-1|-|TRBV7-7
TGTGCTAGCAGCCAGGGGGGATCAGGATACAATGAGCAGTTCTTC
CASSQGGSGYNEQFF
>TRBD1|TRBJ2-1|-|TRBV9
TGTGCCAGCAGCGTCACCACTGGACAGGGGTGGCATGAGCAGTTCTTC
CASSVTTGQGWHEQFF
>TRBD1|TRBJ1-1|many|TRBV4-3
TGCGCCAGCAGCCACGGGACAGTGAACACTGAAGCTTTCTTT
CASSHGTVNTEAFF
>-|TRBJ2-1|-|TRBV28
TGTGCCAGCAGTCCCCTGGCGGTCTCCTACAATGAGCAGTTCTTC
CASSPLAVSYNEQFF
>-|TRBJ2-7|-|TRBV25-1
TGTGCCAGCAGTGGAGTAGGTGGGCGACGCTACGAGCAGTACTTC
CASSGVGGRRYEQYF
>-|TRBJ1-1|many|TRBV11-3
TGTGCCAGCAGCCCTGACATGAACACTGAAGCTTTCTTT
CASSPDMNTEAFF
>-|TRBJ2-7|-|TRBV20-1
TGCAGTGCAGGGCGCCCCGGTCAGTACTTC
CSAGRPGQYF
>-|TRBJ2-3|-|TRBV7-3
TGTGCCAGCACCCGCCAGGGACCTTCGAGCACAGATACGCAGTATTTT
CASTRQGPSSTDTQYF
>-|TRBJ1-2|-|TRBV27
TGTGCCAGCAGTTTATCTGTGGGGCAGAGAGGCTATGGCTACACCTTC
CASSLSVGQRGYGYTF
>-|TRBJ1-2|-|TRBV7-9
TGTGCCAGCAGCCGCCGTGGGTTGGATGCTAACTATGGCTACACCTTC
CASSRRGLDANYGYTF
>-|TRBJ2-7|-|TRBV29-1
TGCAGCATCGCCGGGACATCCACCTACGAGCAGTACTTC
CSIAGTSTYEQYF
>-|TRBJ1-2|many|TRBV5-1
TGCGCCAGCAGCTTGGCGGGGGAATATGGCTACACCTTC
CASSLAGEYGYTF
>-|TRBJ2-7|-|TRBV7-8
TGTGCCAGCAGCTCTGGAGAGTCCTACGAGCAGTACTTC
CASSSGESYEQYF
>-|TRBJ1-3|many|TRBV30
TGTGCCTGGAGCTGGTGGGGGAGCTCTGGAAACACCATATATTTT
CAWSWWGSSGNTIYF
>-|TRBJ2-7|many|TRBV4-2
TGTGCCGCAGGGGAGAGGGCCTTCTACGAGCAGTACTTC
CAAGERAFYEQYF
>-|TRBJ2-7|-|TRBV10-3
TGTGCCATCAGCGAGGGGGGGCCGGAACTCTACGAGCAGTACTTC
CAISEGGPELYEQYF
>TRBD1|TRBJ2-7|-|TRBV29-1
TGCAGCGTTGGACAGGGGGGCGAGCAGTACTTC
CSVGQGGEQYF
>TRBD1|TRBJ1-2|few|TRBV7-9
TGTGCCAGCAGCGTACAGGGGGCCTATGGCTACACCTTC
CASSVQGAYGYTF
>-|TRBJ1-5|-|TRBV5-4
TGTGCCAGCAGCTTTCGACGGATCAATCAGCCCCAGCATTTT
CASSFRRINQPQHF
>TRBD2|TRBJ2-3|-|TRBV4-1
TGCGCCAGCAGTCCGGGACTAGCGGGAGTGAATACGCAGTATTTT
CASSPGLAGVNTQYF
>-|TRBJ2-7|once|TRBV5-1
TGCGCCAGCAGCGAATCGGGTGGACGTTCCTACGAGCAGTACTTC
CASSESGGRSYEQYF
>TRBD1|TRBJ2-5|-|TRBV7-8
TGTGCCAGCAGTCAACCGGGACAGGGGGAGACCCAGTACTTC
CASSQPGQGETQYF